This T cell receptor (beta chain) originates from a study of blood T cell repertoires in COVID-19. As for the study in general: Donors in the United States, Italy and Spain gave samples during acute or convalescent COVID-19.

TCRdb keeps only in-frame clones here, not all; method: immunoSEQ multiplex PCR. The table shows some 280,000 clones, with approximately 89% occurring only once. Germline CDR1 MDHEN, CDR2 SYDVKM. The J segment lost 1 base and the V segment lost 3 bases, leaving 6 bases of the junction unmatched. The CDR3 covers 17 residues. Sequencing was done on a sample of peripheral blood. The V call is TRBV28, the J call TRBJ1-3; 10 bases are a match to TRBD1. The TCR was taken from a woman in her fifties or sixties with acute or convalescent COVID-19. CDR3 DNA sequence: TGTGCCAGCAGTTTCTTCGGGACAGGGGTGTCTGGAAACACCATATATTTT. It translates to CASSFFGTGVSGNTIYF.